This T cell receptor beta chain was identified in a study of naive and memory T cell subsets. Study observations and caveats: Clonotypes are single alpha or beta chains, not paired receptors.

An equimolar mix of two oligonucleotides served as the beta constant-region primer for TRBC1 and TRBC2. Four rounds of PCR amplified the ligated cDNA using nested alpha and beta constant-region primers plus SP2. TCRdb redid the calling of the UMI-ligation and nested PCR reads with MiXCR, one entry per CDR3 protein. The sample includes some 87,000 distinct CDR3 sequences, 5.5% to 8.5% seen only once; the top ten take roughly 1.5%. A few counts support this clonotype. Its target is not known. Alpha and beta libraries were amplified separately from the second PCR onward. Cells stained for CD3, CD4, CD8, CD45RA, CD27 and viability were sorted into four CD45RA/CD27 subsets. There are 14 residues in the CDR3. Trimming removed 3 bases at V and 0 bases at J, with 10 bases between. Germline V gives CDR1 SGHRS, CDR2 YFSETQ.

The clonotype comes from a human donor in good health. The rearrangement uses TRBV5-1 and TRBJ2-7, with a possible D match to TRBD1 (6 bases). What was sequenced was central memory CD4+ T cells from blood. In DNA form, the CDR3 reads TGCGCCAGCAGCTGGTCGGACAGCTCCTACGAGCAGTACTTC. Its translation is CASSWSDSSYEQYF.